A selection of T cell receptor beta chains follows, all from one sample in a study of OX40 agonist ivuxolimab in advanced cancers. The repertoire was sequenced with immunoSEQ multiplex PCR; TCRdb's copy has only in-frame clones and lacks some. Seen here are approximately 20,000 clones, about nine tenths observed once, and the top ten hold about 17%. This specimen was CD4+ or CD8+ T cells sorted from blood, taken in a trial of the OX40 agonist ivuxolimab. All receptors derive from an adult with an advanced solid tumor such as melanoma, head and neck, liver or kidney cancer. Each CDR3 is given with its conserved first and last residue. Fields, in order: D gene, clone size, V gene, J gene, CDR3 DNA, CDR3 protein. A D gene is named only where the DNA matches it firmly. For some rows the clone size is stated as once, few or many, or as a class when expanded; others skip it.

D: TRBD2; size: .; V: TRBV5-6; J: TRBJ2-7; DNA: TGTGCCAGCAGCTTGACTGCGGGGGGTCGTTCCTACGAGCAGTACTTC; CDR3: CASSLTAGGRSYEQYF
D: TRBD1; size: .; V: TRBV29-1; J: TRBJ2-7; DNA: TGCAGCGTAGGGACAGACCGTTTGGATTGGGAGCAGTACTTC; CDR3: CSVGTDRLDWEQYF
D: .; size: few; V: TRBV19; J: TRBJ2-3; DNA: TGTGCCAGTAGTGTCACAGATACGCAGTATTTT; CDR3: CASSVTDTQYF
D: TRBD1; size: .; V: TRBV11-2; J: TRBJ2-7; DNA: TGTGCCAGCAGCTTAGATCGGGCAGGGGGCTTATACGAGCAGTACTTC; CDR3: CASSLDRAGGLYEQYF
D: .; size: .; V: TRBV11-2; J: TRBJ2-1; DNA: TGTGCCAGCAGCTTGGTTCTCGCGGGTGATGGGGGTGAGCAGTTCTTC; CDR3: CASSLVLAGDGGEQFF
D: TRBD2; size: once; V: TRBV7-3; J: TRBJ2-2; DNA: TGTGCCAGCAGCCTAGCGGGAGGGGACACCGGGGAGCTGTTTTTT; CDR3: CASSLAGGDTGELFF
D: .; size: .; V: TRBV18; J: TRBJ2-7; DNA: TGTGCCAGCTCACCGCCGGCAGGGTGGAGGTACGAGCAGTACTTC; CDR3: CASSPPAGWRYEQYF
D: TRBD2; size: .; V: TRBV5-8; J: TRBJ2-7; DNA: TGTGCCAGCAGCCTGGGGCGACTAGCGGGAGTCGAGCAGTACTTC; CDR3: CASSLGRLAGVEQYF
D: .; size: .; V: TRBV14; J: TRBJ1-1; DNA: TGTGCCAGCAGCCAAGTCAGGGGTTTCACTGAAGCTTTCTTT; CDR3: CASSQVRGFTEAFF
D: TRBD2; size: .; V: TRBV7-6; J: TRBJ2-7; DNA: TGTGCCAGCAGCTTGGACAGGGATTCGACTAGCGGGACCTACGAGCAGTACTTC; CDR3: CASSLDRDSTSGTYEQYF
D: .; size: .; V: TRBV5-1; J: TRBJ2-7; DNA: TGCGCCAGCAGCTCAACACGGGGCGCCGGGGGCGAGCAGTACTTC; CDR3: CASSSTRGAGGEQYF
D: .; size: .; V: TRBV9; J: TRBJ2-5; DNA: TGTGCCAGCAGCGTAGGGCCTACTCAAGAGACCCAGTACTTC; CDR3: CASSVGPTQETQYF
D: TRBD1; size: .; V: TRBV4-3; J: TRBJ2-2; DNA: TGCGCCAGCAGCCAACACCCGGGACAGGGGTGGGTTACCGGGGAGCTGTTTTTT; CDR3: CASSQHPGQGWVTGELFF
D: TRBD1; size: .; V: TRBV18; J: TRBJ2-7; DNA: TGTGCCAGCTCCCCCCGGGGGACAGGGGCGGTCGAGCAGTACTTC; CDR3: CASSPRGTGAVEQYF
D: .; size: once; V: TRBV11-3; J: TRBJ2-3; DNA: TGTGCCAGCAGGGGGGCTAGCGGATCAGATACGCAGTATTTT; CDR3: CASRGASGSDTQYF
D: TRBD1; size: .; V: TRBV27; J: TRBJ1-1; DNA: TGTGCCAGCAGTTCCAAAACAGGGGGCGCAAGGACTGAAGCTTTCTTT; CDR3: CASSSKTGGARTEAFF
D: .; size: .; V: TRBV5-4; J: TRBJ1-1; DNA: TGTGCCACCAAGACAGGTTTTCAATCTGAAGCTTTCTTT; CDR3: CATKTGFQSEAFF
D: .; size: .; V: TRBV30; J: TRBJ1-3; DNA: TGTGCAGGGCCGGGGGCTGGAAACACCATATATTTT; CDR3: CAGPGAGNTIYF
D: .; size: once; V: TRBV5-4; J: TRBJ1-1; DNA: TGTGCCAGCAGCCGGGACAACCCTAGGGGCACTGAAGCTTTCTTT; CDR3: CASSRDNPRGTEAFF
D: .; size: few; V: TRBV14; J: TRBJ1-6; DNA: TGTGCCAGCAGCCACGGCCAGGGTCAAAATTCACCCCTCCACTTT; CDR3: CASSHGQGQNSPLHF
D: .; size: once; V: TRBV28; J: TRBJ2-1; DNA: TGTGCCAGCAGTTTCGGGGGAGTCTCCTACAATGAGCAGTTCTTC; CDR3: CASSFGGVSYNEQFF
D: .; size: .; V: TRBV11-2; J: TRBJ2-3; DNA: TGTGCCAGCAGCTTAAACCCCACAGATACGCAGTATTTT; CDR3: CASSLNPTDTQYF
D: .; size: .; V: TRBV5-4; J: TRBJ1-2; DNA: TGTGCCAGCAGCCCGGGGGGAACTAACTATGGCTACACCTTC; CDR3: CASSPGGTNYGYTF
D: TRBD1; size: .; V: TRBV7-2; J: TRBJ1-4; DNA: TGTGCCAGCAGCTTACCGACAGGGATAAATGAAAAACTGTTTTTT; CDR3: CASSLPTGINEKLFF
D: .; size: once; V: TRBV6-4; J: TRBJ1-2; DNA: TGTGCCAGCAGTGACGGGGGACAACTAAATGGCTACACCTTC; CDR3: CASSDGGQLNGYTF
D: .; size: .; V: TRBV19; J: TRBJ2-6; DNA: TGTGCCAGTAGGGTGGGCGTCTCTGGGGCCAACGTCCTGACTTTC; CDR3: CASRVGVSGANVLTF
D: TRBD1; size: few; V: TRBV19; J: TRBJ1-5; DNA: TGTGCCAGTAGTATCGACGGGACAGGGGGACGGCAGCCCCAGCATTTT; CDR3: CASSIDGTGGRQPQHF
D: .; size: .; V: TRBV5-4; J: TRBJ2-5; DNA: TGTGCCAGCAGCGTGGCAGACCAAGAGACCCAGTACTTC; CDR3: CASSVADQETQYF
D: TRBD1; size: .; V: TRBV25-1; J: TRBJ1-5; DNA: TGTGCCAGCAGTGAATCTAGGGGGCAGGGTCAGCCCCAGCATTTT; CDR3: CASSESRGQGQPQHF
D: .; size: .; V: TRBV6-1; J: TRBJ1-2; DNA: TGTGCCAGCAGTCTTGGGTATTTGGAAGGCTACACCTTC; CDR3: CASSLGYLEGYTF
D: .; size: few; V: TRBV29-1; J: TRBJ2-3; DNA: TGCAGCGTTTCCCTGGGGTCTGGGGGAAGCGCCGATACGCAGTATTTT; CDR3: CSVSLGSGGSADTQYF
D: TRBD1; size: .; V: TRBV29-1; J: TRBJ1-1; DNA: TGCAGCGTTATAGAATGGACAGGGAACACTGAAGCTTTCTTT; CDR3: CSVIEWTGNTEAFF
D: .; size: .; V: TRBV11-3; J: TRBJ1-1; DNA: TGTGCCAGCAGCTTAGGTGGAGACATGAACACTGAAGCTTTCTTT; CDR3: CASSLGGDMNTEAFF
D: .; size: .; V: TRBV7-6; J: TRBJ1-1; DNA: TGTGCCAGCAGCTTAAGCCTGAAGGCGAACACTGAAGCTTTCTTT; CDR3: CASSLSLKANTEAFF
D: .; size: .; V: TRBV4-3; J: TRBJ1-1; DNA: TGCGCCAGCAGCCACGTCGACAGGAACACTGAAGCTTTCTTT; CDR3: CASSHVDRNTEAFF
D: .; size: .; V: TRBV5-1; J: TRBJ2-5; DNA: TGCGCCAGCAGCTTGCAGGATCAAGAGACCCAGTACTTC; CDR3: CASSLQDQETQYF
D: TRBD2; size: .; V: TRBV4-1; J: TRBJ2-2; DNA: TGCGCCAGCAGCCGCCTAACTAGCGGGGGGGCGAACACCGGGGAGCTGTTTTTT; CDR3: CASSRLTSGGANTGELFF
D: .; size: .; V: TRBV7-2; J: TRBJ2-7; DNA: TGTGCCAGCAGCTTAGAAGATGGTTCCTACGAGCAGTACTTC; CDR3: CASSLEDGSYEQYF
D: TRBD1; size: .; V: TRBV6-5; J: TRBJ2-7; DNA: TGTGCCAGCAGTCCCCGGGGACAGGGGCCCTACGAGCAGTACTTC; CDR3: CASSPRGQGPYEQYF
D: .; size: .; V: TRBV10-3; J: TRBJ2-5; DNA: TGTGCCATCAGTGAGGCAGGGACACCTCGGGAGACCCAGTACTTC; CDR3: CAISEAGTPRETQYF
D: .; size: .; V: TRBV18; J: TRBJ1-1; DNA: TGTGCCAGCTCACCTGCACCGCTAATCTTGACTGAAGCTTTCTTT; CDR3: CASSPAPLILTEAFF
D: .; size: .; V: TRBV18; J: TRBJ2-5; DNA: TGTGCCAGCTCACCACGGGCAGGGGAAGAGACCCAGTACTTC; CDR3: CASSPRAGEETQYF
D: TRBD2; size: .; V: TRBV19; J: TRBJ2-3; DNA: TGTGCCAGTAGACGTGGTCTAGCGGCCACTCGGGATACGCAGTATTTT; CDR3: CASRRGLAATRDTQYF
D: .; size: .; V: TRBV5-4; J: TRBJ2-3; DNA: TGTGCCAGCAGCTTGGCCACAGATACGCAGTATTTT; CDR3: CASSLATDTQYF
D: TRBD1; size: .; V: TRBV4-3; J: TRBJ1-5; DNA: TGCGCCAGCAGCCAAGATTGGACAGGCGATCAGCCCCAGCATTTT; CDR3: CASSQDWTGDQPQHF